This T cell receptor (beta chain) was sequenced in a study of T cells in Graves' hyperthyroidism and ophthalmopathy. The sample holds many counts of this clonotype. The CDR3 covers 15 residues. The V end was cut by 3 bases, the J end by 7 bases, with 18 bases between. Germline lookup yields CDR1 DFQATT and CDR2 SNEGSKA (reference sequence). TCR beta CDR3 sequences were amplified from RNA transcripts. The TCR CDR3 was amplified in a first-round RT-PCR using the HTBI primer set. Using its own MiXCR run on the multiplex PCR reads, TCRdb lists one record per CDR3 protein. The repertoire holds around 600,000 distinct CDR3 sequences, 14% seen once, with about 6.6% in the top ten.

This sequence was found in a woman aged 18-29 years with Graves' ophthalmopathy. Material: blood. The J gene is TRBJ2-2, the V gene TRBV20-1, with TRBD2 as a possible D gene (6 bases). CDR3 loop: CSARASGGPNGELFF. In DNA, the CDR3 is TGCAGTGCTAGGGCCTCAGGAGGGCCAAACGGGGAGCTGTTTTTT.